A single sample gave rise to the 10 T cell receptor beta chains below, sequenced in a study of blood T cell repertoires in COVID-19. Some clones are missing from TCRdb's copy, which holds only in-frame ones; the method was immunoSEQ multiplex PCR. Altogether roughly 160,000 clones are present, around 85% being singletons, with the ten largest covering about 8.2%. The sample consisted of peripheral blood. The receptors stem from a man aged 55 to 70 with acute or convalescent COVID-19.

V gene TRBV5-1 combines with J gene TRBJ2-1; D is uncertain. Between the trimmed V and J ends, which lost 1 base and 6 bases, there was a span of 14 bases. Per germline, CDR1 SGHRS and CDR2 YFSETQ. The CDR3 sequence is 15 residues long. CDR3 nucleotides: TGCGCCAGCAGCTTGTACGGATCCAGAGGCAATGAGCAGTTCTTC. It encodes CASSLYGSRGNEQFF.

Only a few counts were recorded for this clone. The V call is TRBV5-1, the J call TRBJ1-6; 7 bases fit TRBD1. This CDR3 is 13 amino acids long. The V segment lost 4 bases and the J segment 10 bases; nucleotides outside the gene matches: 5. Germline V gene lookup returns CDR1 SGHRS and CDR2 YFSETQ. CDR3 sequence: CASSVQGSSPLHF. The CDR3 DNA follows: TGCGCCAGCAGCGTACAGGGGTCCTCACCCCTCCACTTT.

The chain recombines TRBV6-5 with TRBJ2-7, with D possibly matching TRBD1 (5 bases). The CDR3 length is 15 residues. The V end was cut by 6 bases, the J end by 4 bases, with 19 bases between. The germline V gene has CDR1 MNHEY and CDR2 SVGAGI. The CDR3 bases are TGTGCCAGCAGACGGACCAGGGCGGATGGGTACGAGCAGTACTTC. It specifies CASRRTRADGYEQYF.

The chain joins TRBV5-1 to TRBJ1-1; TRBD1 agrees at 8 bases. Per the germline V gene, CDR1 is SGHRS and CDR2 is YFSETQ. The CDR3 loop spans 15 amino acids. Unmatched junction bases numbered 4, after V lost 2 bases and J lost 1 base. The CDR3 spells CASSFGGTGNTEAFF. The CDR3 DNA reads TGCGCCAGCAGCTTCGGGGGGACAGGGAACACTGAAGCTTTCTTT.

The table lists this clone with a count of one. The chain joins TRBV2 to TRBJ2-3, with D possibly TRBD1 on 5 matching bases. The length of the CDR3 is 16 residues. CDR1 SNHLY and CDR2 FYNNEI come from the germline V gene. Between the trimmed V and J ends, which lost 5 bases and 3 bases, there was a span of 18 bases. The CDR3 reads CASSSQGGVRTDTQYF. CDR3 bases: TGTGCCAGCAGTTCTCAGGGTGGGGTTAGAACAGATACGCAGTATTTT.

The chain is built from TRBV6-5 and TRBJ1-5; 9 nucleotides align to TRBD1. Trimming removed 2 bases from V and 7 bases from J; junction bases left unmatched: 3. This CDR3 is built from 14 residues. Germline V CDR1 and CDR2: MNHEY, SVGAGI. In DNA, the CDR3 is TGTGCCAGCAGTTACGACAGGGGGGGGCAGCCCCAGCATTTT. Translating gives CASSYDRGGQPQHF.

The J gene is TRBJ2-6, the V gene TRBV7-9, with TRBD1 as a possible D gene (7 bases). V was shortened by 4 bases and J by 1 base, with 8 bases between the two germline ends. CDR3 length equals 15 residues. Germline loops: CDR1 SEHNR, CDR2 FQNEAQ (reference sequence). The CDR3 here is CASSSGGSGANVLTF. The CDR3 DNA reads TGTGCCAGCAGCTCAGGGGGGTCTGGGGCCAACGTCCTGACTTTC.

This clone came up once. This chain uses TRBV7-7 with TRBJ1-2; D unclear. The germline CDR1 and CDR2 sequences are SSHAT and FNYEAQ (reference sequence). Trimming stripped 4 bases from V and 2 bases from J, with 20 bases between. The CDR3 spans 17 residues. The chain's CDR3 is CASSSMPGRRVNYGYTF. The CDR3 nucleotides read TGTGCCAGCAGCTCGATGCCAGGCAGGCGAGTAAACTATGGCTACACCTTC.

The chain is built from TRBV11-2 and TRBJ2-1; 7 bases align to TRBD2. The CDR3 has 15 amino acids. The V gene's germline CDR1 is SGHAT and CDR2 FQNNGV. The V and J ends lost 6 bases and 7 bases, in that order; junction bases with no gene match: 12. In DNA, the CDR3 is TGTGCCAGCAGACGACTAGCAAACGGGGGGAATGAGCAGTTCTTC. Translating it yields CASRRLANGGNEQFF.

The chain joins TRBV5-5 to TRBJ2-3; 16 bases fit TRBD2. CDR1 SGHKS and CDR2 YYEKEE come from the germline V gene (reference sequence). After removal of 5 bases from V and 4 bases from J, the junction contained 13 bases not matched to a gene. The CDR3 length is 19 residues. CDR3 residues: CASSAGTSGRAPLSDTQYF. The DNA of the CDR3 is TGTGCCAGCAGTGCCGGGACTAGCGGGAGGGCCCCTCTCTCAGATACGCAGTATTTT.